A single sample gave rise to the 27 T cell receptor beta chains below, sequenced in a study of OX40 agonist ivuxolimab in advanced cancers. The method was immunoSEQ multiplex PCR; TCRdb's version includes in-frame clones alone and lacks a portion of them. The repertoire holds 55,000 to 75,000 clones, with 65% to 90% as singletons. The specimen was CD4+ or CD8+ T cells sorted from blood, collected in a trial of the OX40 agonist ivuxolimab. Source of these receptors: an adult with an advanced solid tumor such as melanoma, head and neck, liver or kidney cancer.

The chain carries TRBV7-2 and TRBJ1-2; 8 bases line up with TRBD1. The trim removed 5 bases at V and 2 bases at J, leaving 1 base unmatched. Germline V lookup: CDR1 SGHTA, CDR2 FQGNSA. This CDR3 region has 13 residues. The CDR3 DNA follows: TGTGCCAGCAGCCGGGACAGGAACTATGGCTACACCTTC. Protein product: CASSRDRNYGYTF.

This rearrangement joins TRBV7-2 to TRBJ2-1; D not certain. This CDR3 has 12 amino acids. V was cut by 3 bases and J by 9 bases, with 9 bases left in between. The V gene's germline CDR1 is SGHTA and CDR2 FQGNSA. This chain's CDR3 is CASSFIVSEQFF. The CDR3 region has the DNA TGTGCCAGCAGCTTCATAGTAAGTGAGCAGTTCTTC.

This clone was observed once. The chain has TRBV5-5 and TRBJ1-3; D is perhaps TRBD1 (5 bases). The V and J ends lost 0 bases and 0 bases respectively, with 13 bases between them. Germline lookup yields CDR1 SGHKS and CDR2 YYEKEE (reference sequence). The CDR3 is 17 amino acids. CDR3 in DNA: TGTGCCAGCAGCTTGGCCCTAACAGGTATCTCTGGAAACACCATATATTTT. Translated, it gives CASSLALTGISGNTIYF.

This clone showed up just once. At one of its ends the junction is not consistent with the germline gene, which may arise from a read error. The V call is TRBV7-2, the J call TRBJ2-3, with TRBD1 matching over 7 bases. CDR1 and CDR2 (germline): SGHTA, FQGNSA. This CDR3 is built from 14 residues. In nucleotides, the CDR3 is TGTGCCAGCAGCTTAACGATCCGGACAGGTACGCAGTATTTT. It codes for CASSLTIRTGTQYF. The whole variable domain, remainder taken from reference TRBV7-2 and TRBJ2-3, is GAGVSQSPSNKVTEKGKDVELRCDPISGHTALYWYRQSLGQGLEFLIYFQGNSAPDKSGLPSDRFSAERTGGSVSTLTIQRTQQEDSAVYLCASSLTIRTGTQYFGPGTRLTVL.

This clone was counted once. The chain couples TRBV5-4 to TRBJ1-2; D is unresolved. V was cut by 2 bases and J by 0 bases, with 5 bases left in between. The CDR3 spans 13 residues. Germline-derived CDR1 and CDR2 are SGHNT and YYREEE (reference sequence). CDR3 DNA sequence: TGTGCCAGCAGCTTCAGTTCTAACTATGGCTACACCTTC. This gives the protein CASSFSSNYGYTF. The entire variable domain, with the rest obtained from reference TRBV5-4 and TRBJ1-2, is as follows: ETGVTQSPTHLIKTRGQQVTLRCSSQSGHNTVSWYQQALGQGPQFIFQYYREEENGRGNFPPRFSGLQFPNYSSELNVNALELDDSALYLCASSFSSNYGYTFGSGTRLTVV.

V and J are TRBV11-2 and TRBJ1-5; D might be TRBD1 (6 bases). The ends were cut back, 5 bases at V and 7 bases at J, with 9 bases in the middle. Germline-derived CDR1 and CDR2 are SGHAT and FQNNGV. CDR3 length equals 12 residues. The CDR3 spells CASSQQGQPQHF. Written as DNA, the CDR3 is TGTGCCAGCAGCCAACAGGGCCAGCCCCAGCATTTT.

The genes are TRBV4-1 and TRBJ2-1; no clear D gene. Trimming took 0 bases from V and 12 from J, leaving 9 bases between them. The germline CDR1 and CDR2 sequences are MGHRA and YSYEKL. This CDR3 is 12 amino acids long. The CDR3 loop is CASSQDLGAQFF. CDR3 nucleotides: TGCGCCAGCAGCCAAGATCTTGGAGCGCAGTTCTTC.

This clone appeared once. The genes are TRBV2 and TRBJ1-1; D unresolved. Trimming took 6 bases from V and 4 from J, leaving 15 bases between them. The CDR3 runs to 14 residues. Germline CDR1 is SNHLY and CDR2 is FYNNEI. CDR3 sequence (DNA): TGTGCCAGCAGCAGTTTCCGGGAGGGCACTGAAGCTTTCTTT. This encodes CASSSFREGTEAFF.

The rearrangement links TRBV7-9 to TRBJ2-3; D is unclear. CDR3 length: 14 amino acids. Germline CDR1 SEHNR, CDR2 FQNEAQ (reference sequence). The germline V and J ends were trimmed by 8 bases and 1 base, with 13 bases remaining between them. CDR3 coding DNA: TGTGCCAGCTGTATAGGCGTGGGCACAGATACGCAGTATTTT. It translates to CASCIGVGTDTQYF.

The V gene is TRBV2, the J gene TRBJ1-5, with TRBD1 matching over 7 bases. CDR3 size: 15 residues. V trimming: 5 bases; J trimming: 3 bases; junction bases outside the gene matches: 7. Germline CDR1 is SNHLY and CDR2 is FYNNEI. CDR3 protein: CASSPGTVINQPQHF. CDR3 nucleotide sequence: TGTGCCAGCAGTCCAGGGACAGTCATCAATCAGCCCCAGCATTTT. The full variable domain, with the rest looked up from reference TRBV2 and TRBJ1-5, is EPEVTQTPSHQVTQMGQEVILRCVPISNHLYFYWYRQILGQKVEFLVSFYNNEISEKSEIFDDQFSVERPDGSNFTLKIRSTKLEDSAMYFCASSPGTVINQPQHFGDGTRLSIL.

The genes are TRBV2 and TRBJ2-3; 9 nucleotides agree with TRBD2. The V gene's germline CDR1 is SNHLY and CDR2 FYNNEI. V shed 5 bases and J 2 bases; nucleotides not matched to a gene: 8. CDR3 size: 16 residues. The CDR3: CASSRVLAGYTDTQYF. CDR3 DNA: TGTGCCAGCAGTAGAGTTCTAGCGGGGTACACAGATACGCAGTATTTT.

CDR3 bases: TGTGCCAGCAGCGGAACCGGGACAAATTACAATGAGCAGTTCTTC. It specifies CASSGTGTNYNEQFF. This chain connects TRBV9 to TRBJ2-1; the D gene is possibly TRBD1 (6 bases). In germline, CDR1 is SGDLS, CDR2 YYNGEE. The CDR3 consists of 15 residues. V dropped 3 bases and J dropped 4 bases, with 14 bases sitting between them. Full variable domain (missing parts from reference TRBV9 and TRBJ2-1): DSGVTQTPKHLITATGQRVTLRCSPRSGDLSVYWYQQSLDQGLQFLIQYYNGEERAKGNILERFSAQQFPDLHSELNLSSLELGDSALYFCASSGTGTNYNEQFFGPGTRLTVL.

The rearrangement links TRBV6-5 to TRBJ2-5; D gene uncertain. CDR3 length equals 13 residues. CDR1 MNHEY and CDR2 SVGAGI come from the germline V gene. V was pared by 2 bases and J by 4 bases, with 8 bases between. CDR3 amino acids: CASSYSYGETQYF. CDR3 DNA: TGTGCCAGCAGTTACAGTTACGGAGAGACCCAGTACTTC.

This clone appeared once. The rearrangement links TRBV5-8 to TRBJ2-7; D remains unclear. From germline, CDR1 is SGHTS and CDR2 YDEGEE. The germline V and J ends were trimmed by 1 base and 4 bases, with 6 bases remaining between them. This CDR3 is 12 amino acids long. CDR3 sequence reads: CASSLLGYEQYF. The DNA for the CDR3 is TGTGCCAGCAGCTTGCTGGGTTACGAGCAGTACTTC.

The V and J genes are TRBV5-6 and TRBJ2-3; tentative D call: TRBD1 (8 bases). CDR3 size: 15 residues. The V and J ends lost 5 bases and 3 bases respectively, with 16 bases between them. Germline V gene lookup returns CDR1 SGHDT and CDR2 YYEEEE. The CDR3 nucleotides read TGTGCCAGCAGGACACAGGGGGGAGGGACAGATACGCAGTATTTT. Its protein is CASRTQGGGTDTQYF.

This clone was seen only a few times. The V call is TRBV7-2, the J call TRBJ1-5; D ambiguous. V dropped 2 bases and J dropped 8 bases, with 7 bases sitting between them. The CDR3 loop spans 12 amino acids. Germline CDR1 is SGHTA and CDR2 is FQGNSA. The CDR3 here is CASSLRGEPQHF. Written as DNA, the CDR3 is TGTGCCAGCAGCTTAAGAGGAGAGCCCCAGCATTTT.

This clone was seen only once. The CDR3 DNA reads TGTGCCAGCAGACAGGGGGTGAACACTGAAGCTTTCTTT. It yields the protein CASRQGVNTEAFF. V usage is TRBV18 and J usage is TRBJ1-1, with 9 bases aligning to TRBD1. CDR3 length: 13 amino acids. Trimming took 8 bases from V and 0 from J; bases not matched to a gene: 1. Germline CDR1 reads KGHSH; CDR2 reads LQKENI. Full variable domain (remainder filled in from reference TRBV18 and TRBJ1-1): NAGVMQNPRHLVRRRGQEARLRCSPMKGHSHVYWYRQLPEEGLKFMVYLQKENIIDESGMPKERFSAEFPKEGPSILRIQQVVRGDSAAYFCASRQGVNTEAFFGQGTRLTVV.

The chain recombines TRBV6-5 with TRBJ2-7; TRBD1 matches at 7 bases. From germline, CDR1 is MNHEY and CDR2 SVGAGI. The CDR3 sequence is 15 residues long. With V trimmed by 6 bases and J by 4 bases, 12 bases remained unmatched. The CDR3 nucleotides are TGTGCCAGCAGAGGGTCCGGGACAGATCCTTACGAGCAGTACTTC. It yields the protein CASRGSGTDPYEQYF.

The CDR3 protein is CASSQEGHGDRGYTF. The CDR3 nucleotides read TGCGCCAGCAGCCAAGAAGGACACGGGGACCGGGGCTACACCTTC. The chain combines TRBV4-1 with TRBJ1-2; weak D call: TRBD1 (5 bases). Per the germline V gene, CDR1 is MGHRA and CDR2 is YSYEKL. The CDR3 covers 15 residues. The V end lost 0 bases, the J end lost 8 bases, and 16 bases lay between the germline ends.

This clone was counted a few times. This chain connects TRBV4-3 to TRBJ2-6; D possibly uses TRBD1 or TRBD2 (5 bases each). The germline V gene has CDR1 LGHNA and CDR2 YSLEER. The CDR3 spans 15 residues. V lost 6 bases and J lost 4, with 13 bases in between. CDR3 in DNA: TGCGCCAGCAGACACGAGGGGTCAGGGGCCAACGTCCTGACTTTC. It translates to CASRHEGSGANVLTF.

The chain employs TRBV5-6 and TRBJ2-7; the D gene is possibly TRBD1 (6 bases). Germline assignment: CDR1 SGHDT and CDR2 YYEEEE. This CDR3 has 15 amino acids. V was clipped by 0 bases and J by 0 bases, with 10 bases between them. The CDR3 spells CASSLATRGSYEQYF. The CDR3 nucleotides are TGTGCCAGCAGCTTGGCCACCAGGGGCTCCTACGAGCAGTACTTC.

The chain joins TRBV9 to TRBJ2-5, with 7 bases lining up with TRBD2. V was clipped by 7 bases and J by 5 bases; unmatched bases: 2. The germline V gene encodes CDR1 SGDLS and CDR2 YYNGEE. The CDR3 runs to 11 residues. CDR3 region: CASGRGETQYF. CDR3 nucleotide sequence: TGTGCCAGCGGGCGGGGGGAGACCCAGTACTTC.

CDR3 protein: CASSLTGLRNTEAFF. CDR3 sequence (DNA): TGTGCCAGCAGTTTAACGGGACTGAGGAACACTGAAGCTTTCTTT. V is TRBV7-9 and J is TRBJ1-1, with a tentative D call TRBD1 (5 bases). The CDR3 sequence is 15 residues long. V was clipped by 6 bases and J by 1 base, with 15 bases between them. The germline V gene encodes CDR1 SEHNR and CDR2 FQNEAQ (reference sequence).

This chain connects TRBV18 to TRBJ2-3; TRBD1 or TRBD2 may be the D gene (5 bases each). Trimming took off 0 bases at V and 1 base at J, with 11 bases between the two ends. Looked up from germline, CDR1 is KGHSH and CDR2 is LQKENI. The CDR3 is made up of 16 amino acids. The CDR3 nucleotides are TGTGCCAGCTCACCACCGGCAGGGAGAGGCACAGATACGCAGTATTTT. Translation: CASSPPAGRGTDTQYF.

The rearrangement uses TRBV5-1 and TRBJ1-1, with D unresolved. CDR1 and CDR2 (germline): SGHRS, YFSETQ. The CDR3 consists of 14 residues. The ends were cut back, 6 bases at V and 0 bases at J, with 12 bases in the middle. DNA of the CDR3: TGCGCCAGCAAGACGTCAACACTGAACACTGAAGCTTTCTTT. It translates to CASKTSTLNTEAFF.

V gene TRBV19 combines with J gene TRBJ1-5; 9 bases fit TRBD1. With 4 bases clipped from V and 2 bases from J, the junction kept 12 bases outside the gene matches. Germline lookup yields CDR1 LNHDA and CDR2 SQIVND (reference sequence). This CDR3 has 18 residues. CDR3 sequence (DNA): TGTGCCAGTAGTACACCACCGGGACAGGGTTCCGGCAATCAGCCCCAGCATTTT. Its protein is CASSTPPGQGSGNQPQHF.

This clone was observed a handful of times. The rearrangement uses TRBV6-5 and TRBJ2-2, with D maybe TRBD2 (6 bases). The CDR3 is 14 amino acids. From germline, CDR1 is MNHEY and CDR2 SVGAGI. Trimming took off 10 bases at V and 4 bases at J, with 16 bases between the two ends. CDR3: CATNPGLVTGELFF. The CDR3 nucleotides read TGTGCCACCAACCCGGGACTCGTCACCGGGGAGCTGTTTTTT.